Below are 10 T cell receptor beta chains sequenced from a single sample in a study of CD8 T cells in Susac syndrome. The RNA input was about 0.5 to 1 ug, and it was reverse transcribed with random hexamers. MiXCR, run by TCRdb on the immunoSEQ multiplex PCR reads, gives a single entry per CDR3 protein. This sample yields about 290,000 distinct CDR3 sequences, of which approximately 85% are seen a single time; around 0.22% belongs to the top ten. Sequencing input: CD8+ T cells from PBMCs. These receptors all come from a human donor with multiple sclerosis.

The chain carries TRBV11-2 and TRBJ2-5; TRBD2 is a possible D gene (6 bases). Germline V lookup: CDR1 SGHAT, CDR2 FQNNGV. The CDR3 sequence is 13 residues long. Trimming shortened V by 6 bases and J by 1 base, and 9 bases separated the two germline ends. CDR3 sequence (DNA): TGTGCCAGCAGGCGGGGAGCCCAAGAGACCCAGTACTTC. Amino acid sequence: CASRRGAQETQYF.

V usage is TRBV4-3 and J usage is TRBJ2-1; D gene uncertain. The CDR3 has 14 amino acids. V was trimmed by 1 base and J by 3 bases, leaving 7 bases between them. Germline assignment: CDR1 LGHNA and CDR2 YSLEER. Here the CDR3 reads CASSQGFGYNEQFF. CDR3 coding DNA: TGCGCCAGCAGCCAAGGCTTCGGCTACAATGAGCAGTTCTTC.

V gene TRBV28 combines with J gene TRBJ1-1, with 8 bases matching TRBD1. J gave up 4 bases and V 10 bases, and 14 bases lay outside the gene matches. The CDR3 loop spans 15 amino acids. Germline CDR1 is MDHEN and CDR2 is SYDVKM. The CDR3 region is CATFKFETGATEAFF. In nucleotides, the CDR3 is TGTGCCACCTTTAAATTTGAGACAGGGGCCACTGAAGCTTTCTTT.

The chain uses TRBV5-8 and TRBJ1-2; a weak D match, TRBD1 (6 bases). The germline CDR1 and CDR2 sequences are SGHTS and YDEGEE. This CDR3 has 14 amino acids. Trimming shortened V by 7 bases and J by 1 base, and 14 bases separated the two germline ends. This CDR3 reads CASLWGAGNYGYTF. Here the CDR3 DNA reads TGTGCCAGCCTCTGGGGGGCCGGTAACTATGGCTACACCTTC.

J is TRBJ1-2 and V is TRBV19, with D maybe TRBD1 (6 bases). Germline assignment: CDR1 LNHDA and CDR2 SQIVND (reference sequence). CDR3 size: 14 residues. The ends were cut back, 3 bases at V and 4 bases at J, with 12 bases in the middle. CDR3 sequence reads: CASSMQGPGYGYTF. CDR3 nucleotides: TGTGCCAGTAGTATGCAGGGGCCGGGCTATGGCTACACCTTC.

The DNA of the CDR3 is TGTGCCAGCAGCTTGGGAGAGACAGGGAGCACCGGGGAGCTGTTTTTT. It translates to CASSLGETGSTGELFF. The chain is built from TRBV5-4 and TRBJ2-2; 7 bases line up with TRBD1. J lost 4 bases, V lost 0 bases, and 6 bases had no gene match. The CDR3 is made up of 16 amino acids. The germline V gene encodes CDR1 SGHNT and CDR2 YYREEE (reference sequence).

This chain joins TRBV27 and TRBJ2-1; 7 bases align to TRBD2. The CDR3 has 14 residues. Germline V CDR1 and CDR2: MNHEY, SMNVEV (reference sequence). V shed 3 bases and J 4 bases; nucleotides not matched to a gene: 3. The CDR3 spells CASSFPGGYNEQFF. As DNA, the CDR3 is TGTGCCAGCAGTTTCCCCGGGGGGTACAATGAGCAGTTCTTC.

The V and J genes are TRBV19 and TRBJ2-1; D gene unclear. V lost 3 bases, J lost 10 bases, and 19 bases lay in between. The germline V gene has CDR1 LNHDA and CDR2 SQIVND (reference sequence). This CDR3 spans 15 amino acids. In DNA, the CDR3 is TGTGCCAGTAGTATCTGGGTGGCGCCTTCTGAGGAGCAGTTCTTC. Amino acids: CASSIWVAPSEEQFF.

In its sample, this clonotype was seen once. V gene TRBV7-9 combines with J gene TRBJ2-1; no clear D gene. Trimming left V 5 bases short and J 0 bases short, with 11 bases between. The CDR3 totals 15 residues. Germline loops: CDR1 SEHNR, CDR2 FQNEAQ (reference sequence). CDR3 residues: CASSLQLGSYNEQFF. For the CDR3, the DNA is TGTGCCAGCAGCCTTCAGCTAGGCTCCTACAATGAGCAGTTCTTC.

This clonotype was seen a few times. This chain connects TRBV6-6 to TRBJ2-7; TRBD2 matches 7 bases. The CDR3 has 15 amino acids. The V and J ends lost 4 bases and 2 bases, in that order; junction bases with no gene match: 8. Looked up from germline, CDR1 is MNHNY and CDR2 is SVGAGI (reference sequence). The CDR3 loop reads CASSSWLADTYEQYF. For the CDR3, the DNA is TGTGCCAGCAGTTCTTGGCTAGCGGACACCTACGAGCAGTACTTC.